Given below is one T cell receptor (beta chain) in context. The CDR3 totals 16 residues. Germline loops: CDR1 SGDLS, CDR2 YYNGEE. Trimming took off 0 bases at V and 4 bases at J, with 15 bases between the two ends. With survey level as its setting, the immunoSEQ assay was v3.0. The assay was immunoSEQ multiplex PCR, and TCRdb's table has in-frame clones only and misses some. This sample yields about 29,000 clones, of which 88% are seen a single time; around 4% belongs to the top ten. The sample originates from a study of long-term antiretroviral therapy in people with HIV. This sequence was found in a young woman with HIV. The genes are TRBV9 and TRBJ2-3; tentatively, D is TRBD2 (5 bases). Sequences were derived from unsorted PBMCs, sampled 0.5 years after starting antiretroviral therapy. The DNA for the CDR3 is TGTGCCAGCAGCGTAGCACGCGGGCCGAGGGCAGATACGCAGTATTTT. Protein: CASSVARGPRADTQYF.